A selection of T cell receptor beta chains follows, all from one sample in a study of T cell changes during pregnancy in multiple sclerosis. Data came from immunoSEQ multiplex PCR; TCRdb stores just in-frame clones and leaves some out. The repertoire holds some 30,000 clones, with almost 90% as singletons. This sample comprised CD4+ T cells from peripheral blood mononuclear cells, obtained in the third trimester of pregnancy. These receptors originate from a female donor in good health, enrolled as a control in a pregnancy study. CDR3s include the opening cysteine and the closing phenylalanine or tryptophan. D genes are given only for firm matches. Clone size is given for some rows only: seen once, a few or many times, or a class if the clone is expanded.

V gene	D gene	clone size	J gene	CDR3 protein	CDR3 DNA
TRBV7-8	-	once	TRBJ1-4	CASSLLPELGEKLFF	TGTGCCAGCAGCTTACTTCCGGAATTGGGCGAAAAACTGTTTTTT
TRBV7-2	TRBD1	-	TRBJ2-7	CASSLAGTGTYEQYF	TGTGCCAGCAGTTTAGCCGGGACAGGGACCTACGAGCAGTACTTC
TRBV2	-	-	TRBJ2-4	CASRKQGIPKNIQYF	TGTGCCAGCAGGAAACAGGGAATTCCCAAAAACATTCAGTACTTC
TRBV10-2	TRBD1	-	TRBJ1-2	CASRQTGVYTF	TGCGCCAGCCGACAAACAGGGGTCTACACCTTC
TRBV11-3	-	-	TRBJ1-3	CASSLDGLGDYSGNTIYF	TGTGCCAGCAGCTTAGATGGTCTCGGCGACTACTCTGGAAACACCATATATTTT
TRBV6-6	-	-	TRBJ1-3	CASSLQGYPGNTIYF	TGTGCCAGCAGTTTACAGGGTTATCCAGGAAACACCATATATTTT
TRBV30	-	-	TRBJ1-5	CAWSVESNQPQHF	TGTGCCTGGAGTGTGGAGAGCAATCAGCCCCAGCATTTT
TRBV6-1	TRBD1	-	TRBJ1-6	CASSVSRTGSSYNSPLHF	TGTGCCAGCAGTGTCTCCCGGACAGGGAGCTCCTATAATTCACCCCTCCACTTT
TRBV27	TRBD2	-	TRBJ2-1	CASHRAEGTSGSHEQFF	TGTGCCAGCCATAGGGCTGAGGGGACTAGCGGGTCGCATGAGCAGTTCTTC
TRBV7-6	TRBD2	-	TRBJ2-5	CASSSLRPTSGRGETQYF	TGTGCCAGCAGCTCCCTTAGGCCGACTAGCGGGAGGGGGGAGACCCAGTACTTC
TRBV2	-	once	TRBJ2-3	CASSDSSRKDTQYF	TGTGCCAGCAGTGACTCGTCTAGAAAAGATACGCAGTATTTT
TRBV6-4	TRBD2	-	TRBJ2-2	CASSLLAGVLNTGELFF	TGTGCCAGCAGCCTACTAGCGGGGGTTCTGAACACCGGGGAGCTGTTTTTT
TRBV6-5	TRBD2	-	TRBJ2-1	CASSFRLAGGNEQFF	TGTGCCAGCAGCTTTCGGCTAGCGGGAGGGAATGAGCAGTTCTTC
TRBV5-4	-	-	TRBJ2-7	CASSLLGGAGEQYF	TGTGCCAGCAGCTTGTTGGGGGGAGCGGGCGAGCAGTACTTC
TRBV4-3	-	once	TRBJ2-2	CASSQEVGGANTGELFF	TGCGCCAGCAGCCAAGAAGTTGGCGGGGCGAACACCGGGGAGCTGTTTTTT
TRBV25-1	-	-	TRBJ2-6	CASSDRLTSGANVLTF	TGTGCCAGCAGTGACAGACTAACCTCTGGGGCCAACGTCCTGACTTTC
TRBV6-1	-	-	TRBJ1-5	CASSAMTASNQPQHF	TGTGCCAGCAGTGCAATGACAGCTAGCAATCAGCCCCAGCATTTT
TRBV11-2	TRBD1	-	TRBJ2-7	CASTETGGYEQYF	TGTGCCAGCACCGAAACAGGGGGCTACGAGCAGTACTTC
TRBV6-5	-	-	TRBJ1-6	CASSGRGGDSPLHF	TGTGCCAGCAGTGGCCGAGGGGGGGATTCCCCCCTCCACTTT
TRBV30	-	-	TRBJ2-3	CAWSQQDTDTQYF	TGTGCCTGGAGTCAGCAGGACACAGATACGCAGTATTTT
TRBV5-6	-	-	TRBJ1-2	CASSTGPGYTF	TGTGCCAGCAGCACAGGGCCCGGCTACACCTTC
TRBV6-1	-	-	TRBJ2-7	CASRVEREQYF	TGTGCCAGCAGAGTGGAGCGGGAGCAGTACTTC
TRBV10-2	-	-	TRBJ2-4	CASSLGGGAHIQYF	TGCGCCAGCAGCCTTGGAGGGGGGGCGCACATTCAGTACTTC
TRBV6-5	TRBD2	-	TRBJ2-5	CASRKGLAAGTQYF	TGTGCCAGCAGAAAGGGACTAGCGGCAGGGACCCAGTACTTC
TRBV6-5	-	-	TRBJ2-7	CASSPLSKRTYEQYF	TGTGCCAGCAGCCCTCTATCTAAGCGGACCTACGAGCAGTACTTC